This T cell receptor beta chain is from a study of blood T cells in healthy people across ages. On the study more broadly: About one barcoded TCR beta cDNA was captured per two T cells.

Those donating, healthy Caucasian individuals from Russia, were aged 6 to 90. A second PCR, run for roughly 6 to 11 cycles, used a sample-barcoded 5' primer plus a J-beta primer mix. Each cDNA molecule was tagged by a template-switch adaptor that had 12 random nucleotides. Using its own MiXCR run on the 5' RACE reads, TCRdb lists one record per CDR3 protein. The data contain roughly 1,300,000 distinct CDR3 sequences, approximately 59% of them singletons. Study conclusions and caveats: PBMCs went unsorted, and a conclusive naive versus antigen-experienced comparison was therefore prevented.

The length of the CDR3 is 14 residues. Germline V gene lookup returns CDR1 SGHVS and CDR2 FQNEAQ. V was pared by 2 bases and J by 4 bases, with 5 bases of the junction left unmatched. Concerning this clonotype: No antigen is known for it.

The clonotype originates from a man aged 18 to 29 in good health. The sample consisted of blood. The rearrangement joins TRBV7-8 to TRBJ2-7; 7 nucleotides align to TRBD1. This CDR3 reads CASSLRGGEYEQYF. In DNA form, the CDR3 reads TGTGCCAGCAGCTTACGAGGGGGCGAGTACGAGCAGTACTTC.